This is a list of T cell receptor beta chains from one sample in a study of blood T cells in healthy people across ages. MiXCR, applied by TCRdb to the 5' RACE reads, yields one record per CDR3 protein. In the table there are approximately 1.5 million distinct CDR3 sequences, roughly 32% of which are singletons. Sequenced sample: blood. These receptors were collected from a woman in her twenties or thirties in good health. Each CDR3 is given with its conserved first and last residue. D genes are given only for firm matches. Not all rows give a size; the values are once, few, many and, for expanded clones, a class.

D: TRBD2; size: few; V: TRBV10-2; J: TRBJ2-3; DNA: TGCGCCAGCAGTGAGTCCGGGACTACCAGTCTCACAGATACGCAGTATTTT; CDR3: CASSESGTTSLTDTQYF
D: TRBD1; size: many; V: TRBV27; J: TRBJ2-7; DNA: TGTGCCAGCAGTACAACAGGGGGCTCCTACGAGCAGTACTTC; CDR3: CASSTTGGSYEQYF
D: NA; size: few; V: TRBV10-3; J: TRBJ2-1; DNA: TGTGCCATCAGTGACCGGAGAAACAATGAGCAGTTCTTC; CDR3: CAISDRRNNEQFF
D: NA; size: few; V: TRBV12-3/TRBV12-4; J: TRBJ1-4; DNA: TGTGCCAGCACCTCGACAGGAGTTGAAACTAATGAAAAACTGTTTTTT; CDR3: CASTSTGVETNEKLFF
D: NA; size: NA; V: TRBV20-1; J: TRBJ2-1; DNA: TGCAGTGCGGGAGACTACAATGAGCAGTTCTTC; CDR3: CSAGDYNEQFF
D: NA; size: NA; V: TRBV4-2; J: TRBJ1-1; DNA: TGTGCCAGCAGCCAGGGGGGTCGTGGCGCAGCAATGAACACCGAAGCTTTCTTT; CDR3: CASSQGGRGAAMNTEAFF
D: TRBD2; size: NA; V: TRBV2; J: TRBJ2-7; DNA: TGTGCCAGCAGTGAATGGCTAGCGGGAGATTACGAGCAGTACTTC; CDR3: CASSEWLAGDYEQYF
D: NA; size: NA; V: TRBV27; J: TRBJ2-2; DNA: TGTGCCAGCAGTTTTTGGGGTTCCGGGGAGCTGTTTTTT; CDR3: CASSFWGSGELFF
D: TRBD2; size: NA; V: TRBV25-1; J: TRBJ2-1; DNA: TGTGCCAGCAGTGAATATTCTAGCGGGGGAACCTACAATGAGCAGTTCTTC; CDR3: CASSEYSSGGTYNEQFF
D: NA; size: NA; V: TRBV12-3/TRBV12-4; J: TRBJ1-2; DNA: TGTGCCAGCACCCTTGCCGGGATACGGGGGAGAGACTATGGCTACACCTTC; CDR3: CASTLAGIRGRDYGYTF
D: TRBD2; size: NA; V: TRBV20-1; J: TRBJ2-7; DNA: TGCAGTGCTAGGGCAAGCGGGAGTAGGTACAATGAGCAGTACTTC; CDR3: CSARASGSRYNEQYF
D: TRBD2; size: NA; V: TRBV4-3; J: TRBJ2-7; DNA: TGCGCCAGCAGCCAATTTTTAGGACTAGCGGTAAACTCCTACGAGCAGTACTTC; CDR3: CASSQFLGLAVNSYEQYF
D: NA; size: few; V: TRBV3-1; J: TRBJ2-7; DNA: TGTGCCAGCAGCACCTCCGGACGGGGCTCCTACGAGCAGTACTTC; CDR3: CASSTSGRGSYEQYF
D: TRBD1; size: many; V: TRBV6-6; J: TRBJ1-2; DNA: TGTGCCAGCAGTCCCCAGGGACAGAACTATGGCTACACCTTC; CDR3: CASSPQGQNYGYTF
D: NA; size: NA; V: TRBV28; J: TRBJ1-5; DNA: TGTGCCAGCAATTGGGGGAATCAGCCCCAGCATTTT; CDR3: CASNWGNQPQHF
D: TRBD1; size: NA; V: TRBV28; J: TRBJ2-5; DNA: TGTGCCAGCACGGGACAGGGGGCGCACGGGGCCCAGTACTTC; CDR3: CASTGQGAHGAQYF